This T cell receptor beta chain came from a study of cytomegalovirus exposure and HLA in healthy donors. On the study more broadly: Of the donors genotyped, 398 in all, about 80% fell in the Caucasian-associated ancestry cluster.

PCR involved 60 Vbeta and 13 Jbeta primers. Data came from immunoSEQ multiplex PCR; TCRdb stores just in-frame clones and leaves some out. The sample has some 200,000 clones; over 75% are singletons. Healthy donors of bone marrow made up the group. Findings and caveats of the study: Later on, an analysis tied around 17,000 TCR beta sequences to HLA alleles at 0.05 false discovery rate. Later analysis demonstrated an association between a missense DCLRE1C variant and TCR beta V- and J-gene trimming.

Germline V gene data show CDR1 as MNHEY and CDR2 as SVGAGI. The CDR3 has 14 residues. Trimming removed 4 bases from V and 3 bases from J, with 12 bases in between. Remarks on this clone: The target antigen is unknown.

The chain employs TRBV6-5 and TRBJ1-2; D gene uncertain. The source of this sequence is a boy aged 2 to 9 in good health and CMV-seronegative. The sequenced material came from PBMCs. The CDR3 bases are TGTGCCAGCAGTTCCTCGTGGAGGCACTATGGCTACACCTTC. Protein: CASSSSWRHYGYTF.